These 20 T cell receptor beta chains were all obtained from the same sample, sequenced in a study of cytomegalovirus exposure and HLA in healthy donors. Repertoires were generated with immunoSEQ multiplex PCR, while TCRdb's copy carries only in-frame clones and drops some. The data contain around 71,000 clones, roughly 94% of them singletons. The specimen sequenced was PBMCs. All receptors derive from a man younger than 35 in good health and CMV-seropositive.

The chain carries TRBV6-6 and TRBJ2-5; D may be TRBD2 (5 bases). The germline gives CDR1 MNHNY, CDR2 SVGAGI (reference sequence). CDR3 length: 16 amino acids. V lost 4 bases and J 2 bases, leaving 17 bases between the germline ends. CDR3 coding DNA: TGTGCCAGCAGTTGGCCGCGGGTGGGCTTACAAGAGACCCAGTACTTC. It codes for CASSWPRVGLQETQYF.

CDR3 amino acids: CASNTGRGNTIYF. The CDR3 DNA is TGTGCCAGCAACACAGGGCGTGGAAACACCATATATTTT. The genes are TRBV2 and TRBJ1-3, with TRBD1 as a possible D gene (6 bases). V lost 7 bases to trimming and J lost 3 bases, with 10 bases between them. The CDR3 is 13 amino acids. Germline loops: CDR1 SNHLY, CDR2 FYNNEI.

The chain uses TRBV7-9 and TRBJ2-2; 15 bases map to TRBD2. Germline V gene sequence: CDR1 SEHNR, CDR2 FQNEAQ (reference sequence). Losses at the gene ends were 7 bases for V and 1 base for J; bases not matched to a gene: 10. The CDR3 covers 19 residues. CDR3 in amino acids: CASTNTGLAGGWNTGELFF. CDR3 DNA: TGTGCCAGCACCAACACCGGACTAGCGGGAGGGTGGAACACCGGGGAGCTGTTTTTT.

The chain combines TRBV20-1 with TRBJ2-5; D not resolved. The CDR3 runs to 11 residues. The germline V and J ends were trimmed by 5 bases and 4 bases, with 8 bases remaining between them. Germline V lookup: CDR1 DFQATT, CDR2 SNEGSKA (reference sequence). CDR3 bases: TGCAGTGCTCTCGCCGGAGAGACCCAGTACTTC. This codes for CSALAGETQYF.

V and J are TRBV13 and TRBJ2-7, with 9 bases fitting TRBD1. Trimming at V came to 5 bases and at J to 1 base, leaving 6 bases not matched to a gene. Germline-derived CDR1 and CDR2 are PRHDT and FYEKMQ (reference sequence). The CDR3 has 15 residues. The CDR3 reads CASSRGQGYSYEQYF. The CDR3 coding sequence is TGTGCCAGCAGCCGCGGACAGGGGTATTCCTACGAGCAGTACTTC.

V is TRBV7-2 and J is TRBJ1-5; TRBD1 matches 11 bases. Germline values: CDR1 SGHTA, CDR2 FQGNSA. Unmatched junction bases numbered 3, after V lost 2 bases and J lost 6 bases. This CDR3 has 15 residues. The CDR3 reads CASSLTGQGVQPQHF. In DNA, the CDR3 is TGTGCCAGCAGCTTAACGGGACAGGGGGTTCAGCCCCAGCATTTT.

The chain uses TRBV6-5 and TRBJ1-4; the D is unclear. This CDR3 spans 14 amino acids. From germline, CDR1 is MNHEY and CDR2 SVGAGI. V was pared by 2 bases and J by 8 bases, with 12 bases between. The chain's CDR3 is CASSYRGSHEKLFF. The CDR3 region has the DNA TGTGCCAGCAGTTACCGCGGGAGCCACGAAAAACTGTTTTTT.

As to this clone: Because it lacks the conserved phenylalanine or tryptophan at the end, this CDR3 is likely a read error. No DNA is shown, since the ends of the CDR3 on it are uncertain; the CDR3 is the one TCRdb lists. This rearrangement joins TRBV7-2 to TRBJ2-7; the DNA was not used to check the table's D call, TRBD1. The CDR3 spans 13 residues, counting both ends. The germline gives CDR1 SGHTA, CDR2 FQGNSA. The CDR3 loop is CASSSYATGTHPI.

CDR3 nucleotide sequence: TGTGCCAGCAGTGAAGGTTGGCGGGAGCGTGAGCAGTTCTTC. This codes for CASSEGWREREQFF. The chain combines TRBV6-1 with TRBJ2-1; 7 bases fit TRBD2. Trimming removed 1 base from V and 9 bases from J; junction bases left unmatched: 6. In germline, CDR1 is MNHNS, CDR2 SASEGT. The CDR3 totals 14 residues.

This chain uses TRBV5-1 with TRBJ2-7; 8 nucleotides line up with TRBD2. V trimming: 2 bases; J trimming: 5 bases; junction bases outside the gene matches: 12. The CDR3 loop spans 16 amino acids. Germline lookup yields CDR1 SGHRS and CDR2 YFSETQ. The CDR3 DNA reads as TGCGCCAGCAGCTTCAATCCTACCGGGACTAGAGACGAGCAGTACTTC. Residues: CASSFNPTGTRDEQYF.

V is TRBV6-5 and J is TRBJ2-1; TRBD2 agrees at 9 bases. In germline, CDR1 is MNHEY, CDR2 SVGAGI. V gave up 7 bases and J gave up 4 bases; unmatched junction bases: 5. The length of the CDR3 is 14 residues. The CDR3 bases are TGTGCCAGCACTTTAGCGGGAGCATACAATGAGCAGTTCTTC. Protein product: CASTLAGAYNEQFF.

V gene TRBV7-2 combines with J gene TRBJ2-3, with 9 bases lining up with TRBD2. The CDR3 sequence is 15 residues long. Trimming removed 8 bases from V and 6 bases from J; junction bases left unmatched: 12. CDR1 and CDR2 (germline): SGHTA, FQGNSA. The CDR3 loop is CASVAGTSIFDTQYF. CDR3 DNA sequence: TGTGCCAGCGTAGCCGGGACTAGCATTTTCGATACGCAGTATTTT.

The V and J genes are TRBV11-3 and TRBJ2-3; 8 bases are shared with TRBD2. The length of the CDR3 is 15 residues. V lost 1 base to trimming and J lost 2 bases; unmatched junction nucleotides: 2. CDR1 SGHNT and CDR2 YENEEA come from the germline V gene. The DNA for the CDR3 is TGTGCCAGCAGCTTAGGAGCGGGGGACACAGATACGCAGTATTTT. Its protein product is CASSLGAGDTDTQYF.

The chain uses TRBV5-1 and TRBJ2-1, with TRBD1 matching over 8 bases. V shed 4 bases and J 2 bases; nucleotides not matched to a gene: 5. The length of the CDR3 is 15 residues. The germline V gene has CDR1 SGHRS and CDR2 YFSETQ. The CDR3 sequence is CASSPTGETYNEQFF. Here the CDR3 DNA reads TGCGCCAGCAGCCCGACAGGGGAAACCTACAATGAGCAGTTCTTC. Combining the CDR3 with reference TRBV5-1 and TRBJ2-1 gives the whole variable domain KAGVTQTPRYLIKTRGQQVTLSCSPISGHRSVSWYQQTPGQGLQFLFEYFSETQRNKGNFPGRFSGRQFSNSRSEMNVSTLELGDSALYLCASSPTGETYNEQFFGPGTRLTVL.

This clone was seen once. V is TRBV7-2 and J is TRBJ2-7; 7 bases line up with TRBD2. V lost 5 bases to trimming and J lost 2 bases; unmatched junction nucleotides: 9. This CDR3 region has 15 residues. Germline loops: CDR1 SGHTA, CDR2 FQGNSA. The CDR3 sequence: CASSPSLAETYEQYF. The CDR3 DNA reads as TGTGCCAGCAGCCCGAGCCTAGCGGAAACCTACGAGCAGTACTTC.

This clone was seen a single time. V gene TRBV4-1 combines with J gene TRBJ2-3, with 9 positions matching TRBD2. The V gene's germline CDR1 is MGHRA and CDR2 YSYEKL. The CDR3 totals 15 residues. Trimming took 4 bases from V and 9 from J; bases not matched to a gene: 11. This CDR3 is CASSPPGGGRATQYF. CDR3 coding DNA: TGCGCCAGCAGCCCCCCCGGCGGCGGGAGGGCCACGCAGTATTTT.

In this sample, this clone turned up once. An end of the junction differs from the germline gene, which may be a read error. The chain couples TRBV18 to TRBJ1-1; 9 bases map to TRBD1. The CDR3 extends over 16 amino acids. Germline CDR1 is KGHSH and CDR2 is LQKENI. The CDR3 DNA follows: TGTGCCAGCTCACCATTCCCCGACAGGGGGAACACTGAAGCTTTTTTT. Translation gives CASSPFPDRGNTEAFF.

V is TRBV25-1 and J is TRBJ1-2; 8 nucleotides match TRBD1. The CDR3 sequence is 14 residues long. V trimming: 4 bases; J trimming: 8 bases; junction bases outside the gene matches: 9. CDR1 and CDR2 from the germline V gene are MGHDK and SYGVNS. CDR3 sequence (DNA): TGTGCCAGCAGTGTTGATCAGGGGGCGCGGGGCTACACCTTC. The encoded protein is CASSVDQGARGYTF.

This chain links TRBV11-2 with TRBJ2-7, with D unresolved. The CDR3 extends over 16 amino acids. Trimming removed 5 bases from V and 4 bases from J, with 21 bases in between. From germline, CDR1 is SGHAT and CDR2 FQNNGV. In DNA form, the CDR3 reads TGTGCCAGCAGCCCCTCACGCGGCAATATCCGTTACGAGCAGTACTTC. It yields the protein CASSPSRGNIRYEQYF.

This chain uses TRBV7-2 with TRBJ2-3; the D gene is possibly TRBD1 (5 bases). The germline CDR1 and CDR2 sequences are SGHTA and FQGNSA. The length of the CDR3 is 14 residues. With 4 bases removed from V and 5 bases from J, the gap between germline ends came to 13 bases. In DNA form, the CDR3 reads TGTGCCAGCAGCTGGTCCGGACACTTAGATACGCAGTATTTT. It yields the protein CASSWSGHLDTQYF.